Each of the 2 T cell receptor beta chains below was sequenced from the same sample in a study of T cell responses to AZD1222 COVID-19 vaccine. The assay was immunoSEQ multiplex PCR, and TCRdb's table has in-frame clones only and misses some. Here the sample spans about 150,000 clones, 90% being singletons. This specimen consisted of peripheral blood, obtained on day 0 of AZD1222 vaccination. These receptors came from an adult in good health.

V is TRBV7-2 and J is TRBJ2-1; the D is unclear. The length of the CDR3 is 15 residues. Germline V gives CDR1 SGHTA, CDR2 FQGNSA. Trimming pared 0 bases from V and 0 bases from J, leaving 6 bases between. CDR3 residues: CASSLASSSYNEQFF. CDR3 DNA: TGTGCCAGCAGCTTAGCCTCAAGCTCCTACAATGAGCAGTTCTTC.

This clone appeared a single time. The rearrangement uses TRBV7-2 and TRBJ2-2, with D possibly being TRBD2 (6 bases). The CDR3 runs 15 residues. Germline V lookup: CDR1 SGHTA, CDR2 FQGNSA. Trimming removed 4 bases at V and 2 bases at J, with 11 bases between. CDR3 amino acids: CASSYSGVNTGELFF. The CDR3 DNA reads TGTGCCAGCAGCTATAGCGGAGTTAACACCGGGGAGCTGTTTTTT.